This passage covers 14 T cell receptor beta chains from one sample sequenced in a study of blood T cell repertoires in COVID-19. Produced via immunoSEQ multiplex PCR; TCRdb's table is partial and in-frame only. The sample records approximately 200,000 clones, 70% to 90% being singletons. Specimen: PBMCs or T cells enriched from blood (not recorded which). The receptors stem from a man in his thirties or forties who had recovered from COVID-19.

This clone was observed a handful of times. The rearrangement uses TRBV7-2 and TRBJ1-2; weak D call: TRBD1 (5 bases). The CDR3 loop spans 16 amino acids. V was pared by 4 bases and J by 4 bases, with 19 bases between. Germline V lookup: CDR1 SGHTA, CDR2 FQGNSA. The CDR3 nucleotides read TGTGCCAGCAGCTCAGGTGGTACGGGCGGGGGCTATGGCTACACCTTC. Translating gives CASSSGGTGGGYGYTF.

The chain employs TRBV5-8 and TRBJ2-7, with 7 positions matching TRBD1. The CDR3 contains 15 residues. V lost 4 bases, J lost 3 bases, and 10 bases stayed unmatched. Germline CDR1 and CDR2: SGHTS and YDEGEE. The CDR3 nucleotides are TGTGCCAGCAGCAGGACCGGGACAGCTAGCTACGAGCAGTACTTC. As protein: CASSRTGTASYEQYF.

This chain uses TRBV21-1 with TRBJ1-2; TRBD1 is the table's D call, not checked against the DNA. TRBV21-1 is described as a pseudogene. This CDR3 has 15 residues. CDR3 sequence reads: CASSKELDRGYGYTF. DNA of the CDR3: TGTGCCAGCAGCAAAGAACTGGATAGGGGGTATGGCTACACCTTC.

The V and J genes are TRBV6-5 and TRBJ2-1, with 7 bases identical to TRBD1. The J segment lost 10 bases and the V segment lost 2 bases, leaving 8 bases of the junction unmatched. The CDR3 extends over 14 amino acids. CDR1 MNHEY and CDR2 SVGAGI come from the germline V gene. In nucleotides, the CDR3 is TGTGCCAGCAGTTACACGACAGGGACAAGAGAGCAGTTCTTC. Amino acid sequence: CASSYTTGTREQFF.

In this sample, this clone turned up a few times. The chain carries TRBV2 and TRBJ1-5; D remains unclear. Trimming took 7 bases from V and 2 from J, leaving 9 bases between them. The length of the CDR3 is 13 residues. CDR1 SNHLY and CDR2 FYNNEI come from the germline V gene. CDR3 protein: CASKMEGNQPQHF. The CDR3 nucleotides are TGTGCCAGCAAAATGGAGGGCAATCAGCCCCAGCATTTT.

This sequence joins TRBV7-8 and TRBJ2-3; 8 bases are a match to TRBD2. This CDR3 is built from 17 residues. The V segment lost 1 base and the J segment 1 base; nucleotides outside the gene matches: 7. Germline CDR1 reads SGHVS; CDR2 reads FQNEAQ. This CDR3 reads CASSLVWGAGGTDTQYF. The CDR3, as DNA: TGTGCCAGCAGCTTAGTCTGGGGAGCGGGGGGCACAGATACGCAGTATTTT.

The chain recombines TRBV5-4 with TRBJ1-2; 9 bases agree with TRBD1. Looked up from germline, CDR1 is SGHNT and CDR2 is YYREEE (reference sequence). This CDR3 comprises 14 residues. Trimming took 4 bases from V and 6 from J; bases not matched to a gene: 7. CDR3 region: CASSPGQGFDGYTF. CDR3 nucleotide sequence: TGTGCCAGCAGCCCCGGACAGGGGTTTGATGGCTACACCTTC.

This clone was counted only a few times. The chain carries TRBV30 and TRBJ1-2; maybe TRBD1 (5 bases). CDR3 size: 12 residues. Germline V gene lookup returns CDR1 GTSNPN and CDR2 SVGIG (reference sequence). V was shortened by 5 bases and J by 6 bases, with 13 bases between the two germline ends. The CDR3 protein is CAWAKLGHGYTF. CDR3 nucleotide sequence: TGTGCCTGGGCAAAACTGGGGCATGGCTACACCTTC.

This CDR3 is CASSGRPGQGLYNSPLHF. In DNA form, the CDR3 reads TGTGCCAGCAGCGGGCGACCGGGACAGGGGCTCTATAATTCACCCCTCCACTTT. V usage is TRBV9 and J usage is TRBJ1-6; TRBD1 matches 10 bases. The CDR3 consists of 18 residues. V was clipped by 3 bases and J by 3 bases; unmatched bases: 9. Germline values: CDR1 SGDLS, CDR2 YYNGEE.

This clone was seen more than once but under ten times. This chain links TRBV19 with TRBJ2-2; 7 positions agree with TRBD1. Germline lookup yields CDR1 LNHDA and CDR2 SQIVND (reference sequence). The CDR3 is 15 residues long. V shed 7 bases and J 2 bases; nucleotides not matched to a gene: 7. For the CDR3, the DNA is TGTGCCAGTAAGTTGGCAGGGGGAAACACCGGGGAGCTGTTTTTT. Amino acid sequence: CASKLAGGNTGELFF.

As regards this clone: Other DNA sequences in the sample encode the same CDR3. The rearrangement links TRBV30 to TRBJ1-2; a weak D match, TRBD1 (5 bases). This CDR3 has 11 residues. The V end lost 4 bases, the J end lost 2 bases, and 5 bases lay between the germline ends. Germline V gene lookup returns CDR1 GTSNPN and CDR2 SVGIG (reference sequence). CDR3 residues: CAWTGNYGYTF. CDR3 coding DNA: TGTGCCTGGACAGGGAACTATGGCTACACCTTC.

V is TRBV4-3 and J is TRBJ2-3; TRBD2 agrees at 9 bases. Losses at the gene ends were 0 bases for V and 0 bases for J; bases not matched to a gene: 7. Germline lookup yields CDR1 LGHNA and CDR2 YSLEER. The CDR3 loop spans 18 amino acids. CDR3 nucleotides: TGCGCCAGCAGCCAAGATATCCTAGCGGGGACTAGCACAGATACGCAGTATTTT. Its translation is CASSQDILAGTSTDTQYF.

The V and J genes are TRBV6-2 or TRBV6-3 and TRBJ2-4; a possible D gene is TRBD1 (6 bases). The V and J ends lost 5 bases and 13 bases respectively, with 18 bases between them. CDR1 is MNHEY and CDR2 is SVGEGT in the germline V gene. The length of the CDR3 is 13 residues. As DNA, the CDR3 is TGTGCCAGCAGTGCCCCCCAGGACAGCACACAGTACTTC. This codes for CASSAPQDSTQYF.

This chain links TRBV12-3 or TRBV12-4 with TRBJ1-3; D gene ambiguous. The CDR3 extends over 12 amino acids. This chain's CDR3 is CGGSSSGNTIYF. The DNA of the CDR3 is TGTGGCGGCTCCAGCTCTGGAAACACCATATATTTT.